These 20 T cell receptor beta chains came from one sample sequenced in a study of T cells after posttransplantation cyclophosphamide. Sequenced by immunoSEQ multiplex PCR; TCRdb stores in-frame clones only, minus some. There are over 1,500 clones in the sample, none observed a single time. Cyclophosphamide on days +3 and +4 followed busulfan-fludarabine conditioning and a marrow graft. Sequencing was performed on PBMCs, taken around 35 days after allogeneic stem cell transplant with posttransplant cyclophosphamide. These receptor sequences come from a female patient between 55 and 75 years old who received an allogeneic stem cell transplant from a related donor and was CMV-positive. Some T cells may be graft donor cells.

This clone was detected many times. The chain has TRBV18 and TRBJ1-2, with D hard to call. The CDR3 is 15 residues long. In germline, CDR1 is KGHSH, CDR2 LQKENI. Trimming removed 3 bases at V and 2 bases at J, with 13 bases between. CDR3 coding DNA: TGTGCCAGCTCACCTGGTGCAGGACTCAACTATGGCTACACCTTC. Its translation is CASSPGAGLNYGYTF.

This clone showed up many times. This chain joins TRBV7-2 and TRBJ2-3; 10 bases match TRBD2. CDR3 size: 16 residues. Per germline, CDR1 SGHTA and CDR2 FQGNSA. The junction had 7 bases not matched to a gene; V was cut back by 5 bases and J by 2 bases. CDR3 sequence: CASSRRAGGPTDTQYF. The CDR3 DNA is TGTGCCAGCAGCCGCCGAGCGGGAGGGCCCACAGATACGCAGTATTTT.

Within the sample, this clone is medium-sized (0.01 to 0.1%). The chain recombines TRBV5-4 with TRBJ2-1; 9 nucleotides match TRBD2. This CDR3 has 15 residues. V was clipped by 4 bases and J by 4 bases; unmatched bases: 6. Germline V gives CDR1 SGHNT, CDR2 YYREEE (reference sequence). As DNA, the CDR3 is TGTGCCAGCAGCCATGGGACTAGCCGGTACAATGAGCAGTTCTTC. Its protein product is CASSHGTSRYNEQFF.

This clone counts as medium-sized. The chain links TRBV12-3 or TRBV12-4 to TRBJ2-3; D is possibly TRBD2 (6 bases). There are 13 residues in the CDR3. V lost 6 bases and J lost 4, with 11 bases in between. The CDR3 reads CASRGTGADTQYF. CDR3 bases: TGTGCCAGCAGAGGGACTGGGGCAGATACGCAGTATTTT.

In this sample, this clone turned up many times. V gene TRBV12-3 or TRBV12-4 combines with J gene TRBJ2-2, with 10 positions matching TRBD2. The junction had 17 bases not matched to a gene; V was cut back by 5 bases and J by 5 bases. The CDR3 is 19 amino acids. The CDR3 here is CASSPPTRFSGRRTGELFF. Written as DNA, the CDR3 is TGTGCCAGCAGTCCACCTACCAGATTTAGCGGGAGGAGGACCGGGGAGCTGTTTTTT.

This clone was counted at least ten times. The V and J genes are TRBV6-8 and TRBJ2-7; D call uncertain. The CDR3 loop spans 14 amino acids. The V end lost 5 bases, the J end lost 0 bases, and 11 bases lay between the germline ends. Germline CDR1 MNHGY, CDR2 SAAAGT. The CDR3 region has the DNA TGTGCCAGCAGTCCCCTGGCGGACTCCTACGAGCAGTACTTC. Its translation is CASSPLADSYEQYF.

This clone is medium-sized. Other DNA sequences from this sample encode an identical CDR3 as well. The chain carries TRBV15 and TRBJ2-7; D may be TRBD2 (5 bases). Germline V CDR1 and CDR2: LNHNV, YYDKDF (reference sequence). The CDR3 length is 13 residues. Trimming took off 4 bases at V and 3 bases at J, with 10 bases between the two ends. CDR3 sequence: CATSTGVGYEQYF. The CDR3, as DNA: TGTGCCACCAGCACCGGGGTAGGCTACGAGCAGTACTTC.

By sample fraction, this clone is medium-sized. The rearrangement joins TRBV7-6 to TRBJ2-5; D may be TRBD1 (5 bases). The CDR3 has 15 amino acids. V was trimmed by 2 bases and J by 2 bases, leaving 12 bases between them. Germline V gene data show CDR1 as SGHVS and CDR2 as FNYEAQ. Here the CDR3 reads CASSLSSRTQETQYF. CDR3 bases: TGTGCCAGCAGCTTAAGTTCACGGACACAAGAGACCCAGTACTTC. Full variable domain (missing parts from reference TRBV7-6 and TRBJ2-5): GAGVSQSPRYKVTKRGQDVALRCDPISGHVSLYWYRQALGQGPEFLTYFNYEAQQDKSGLPNDRFSAERPEGSISTLTIQRTEQRDSAMYRCASSLSSRTQETQYFGPGTRLLVL.

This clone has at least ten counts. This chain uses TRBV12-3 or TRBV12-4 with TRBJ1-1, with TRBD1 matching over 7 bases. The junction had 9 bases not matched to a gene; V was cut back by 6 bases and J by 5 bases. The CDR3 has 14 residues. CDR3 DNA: TGTGCCAGCAGCCCGACAGGGTACTGGACTGAAGCTTTCTTT. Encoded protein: CASSPTGYWTEAFF.

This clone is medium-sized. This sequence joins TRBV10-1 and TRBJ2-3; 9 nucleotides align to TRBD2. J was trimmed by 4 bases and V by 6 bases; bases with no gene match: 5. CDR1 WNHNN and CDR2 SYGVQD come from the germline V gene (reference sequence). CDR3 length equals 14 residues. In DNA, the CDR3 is TGCGCCAGCAGCCCTAGCGGGGTTTCAGATACGCAGTATTTT. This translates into CASSPSGVSDTQYF.

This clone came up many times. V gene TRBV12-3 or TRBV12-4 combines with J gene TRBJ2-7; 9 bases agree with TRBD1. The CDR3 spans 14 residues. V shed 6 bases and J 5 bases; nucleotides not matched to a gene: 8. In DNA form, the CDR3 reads TGTGCCAGCAGCACAGGGGGCCCACCGAACGAGCAGTACTTC. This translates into CASSTGGPPNEQYF.

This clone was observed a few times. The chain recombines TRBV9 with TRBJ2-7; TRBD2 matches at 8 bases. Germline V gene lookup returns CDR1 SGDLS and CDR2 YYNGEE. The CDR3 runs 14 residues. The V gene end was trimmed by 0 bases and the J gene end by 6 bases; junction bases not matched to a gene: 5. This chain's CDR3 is CASSVAPGGGEQYF. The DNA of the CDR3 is TGTGCCAGCAGCGTAGCTCCGGGGGGGGGCGAGCAGTACTTC. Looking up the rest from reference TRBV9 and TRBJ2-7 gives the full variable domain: DSGVTQTPKHLITATGQRVTLRCSPRSGDLSVYWYQQSLDQGLQFLIQYYNGEERAKGNILERFSAQQFPDLHSELNLSSLELGDSALYFCASSVAPGGGEQYFGPGTRLTVT.

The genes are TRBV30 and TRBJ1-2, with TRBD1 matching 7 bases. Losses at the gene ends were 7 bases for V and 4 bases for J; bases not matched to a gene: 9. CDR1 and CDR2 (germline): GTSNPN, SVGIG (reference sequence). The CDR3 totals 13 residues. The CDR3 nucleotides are TGTGCCTCAAACCGGGACAGACCCTATGGCTACACCTTC. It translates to CASNRDRPYGYTF.

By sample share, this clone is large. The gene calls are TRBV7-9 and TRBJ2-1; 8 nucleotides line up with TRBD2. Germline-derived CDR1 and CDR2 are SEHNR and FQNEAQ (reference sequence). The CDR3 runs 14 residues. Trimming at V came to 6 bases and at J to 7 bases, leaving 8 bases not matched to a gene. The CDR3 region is CASRDGLARNEQFF. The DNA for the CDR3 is TGTGCCAGCAGGGATGGACTAGCCCGTAATGAGCAGTTCTTC.

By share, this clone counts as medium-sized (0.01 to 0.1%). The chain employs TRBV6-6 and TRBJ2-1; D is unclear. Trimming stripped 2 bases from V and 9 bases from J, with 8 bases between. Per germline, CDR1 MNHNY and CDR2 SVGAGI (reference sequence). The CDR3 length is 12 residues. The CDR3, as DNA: TGTGCCAGCAGTTACCCACTACTTGAGCAGTTCTTC. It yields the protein CASSYPLLEQFF.

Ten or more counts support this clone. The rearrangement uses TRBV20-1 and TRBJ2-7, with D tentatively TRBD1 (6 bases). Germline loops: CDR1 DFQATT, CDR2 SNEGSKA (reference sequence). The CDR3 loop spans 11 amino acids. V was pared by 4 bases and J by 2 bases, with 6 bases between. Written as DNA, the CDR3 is TGCAGTGCTAACAGGGCCTACGAGCAGTACTTC. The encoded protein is CSANRAYEQYF.

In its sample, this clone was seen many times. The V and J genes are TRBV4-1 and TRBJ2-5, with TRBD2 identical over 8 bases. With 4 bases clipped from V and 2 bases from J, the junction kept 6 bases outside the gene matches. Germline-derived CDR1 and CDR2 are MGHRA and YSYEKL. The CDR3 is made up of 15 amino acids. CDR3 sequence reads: CASSRLAGTQETQYF. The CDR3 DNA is TGCGCCAGCAGCCGGTTAGCGGGGACTCAAGAGACCCAGTACTTC.

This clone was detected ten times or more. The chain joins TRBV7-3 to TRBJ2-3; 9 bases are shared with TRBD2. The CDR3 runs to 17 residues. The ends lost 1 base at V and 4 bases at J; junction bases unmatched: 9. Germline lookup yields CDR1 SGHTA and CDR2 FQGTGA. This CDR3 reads CASSLSGRGGRADTQYF. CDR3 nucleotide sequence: TGTGCCAGCAGCTTAAGTGGGCGGGGGGGCCGAGCAGATACGCAGTATTTT.

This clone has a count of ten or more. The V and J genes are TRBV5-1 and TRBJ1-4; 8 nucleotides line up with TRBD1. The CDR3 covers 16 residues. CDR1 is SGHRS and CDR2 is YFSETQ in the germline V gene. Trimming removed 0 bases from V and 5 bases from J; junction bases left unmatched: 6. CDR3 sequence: CASSLGTRDRNEKLFF. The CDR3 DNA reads TGCGCCAGCAGCTTGGGGACCCGGGACAGGAATGAAAAACTGTTTTTT.

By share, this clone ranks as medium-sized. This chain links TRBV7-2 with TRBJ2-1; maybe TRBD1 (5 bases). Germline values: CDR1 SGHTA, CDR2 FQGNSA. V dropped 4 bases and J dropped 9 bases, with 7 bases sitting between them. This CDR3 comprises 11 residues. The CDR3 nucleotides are TGTGCCAGCAGCTCCCAGGGTGAGCAGTTCTTC. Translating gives CASSSQGEQFF.